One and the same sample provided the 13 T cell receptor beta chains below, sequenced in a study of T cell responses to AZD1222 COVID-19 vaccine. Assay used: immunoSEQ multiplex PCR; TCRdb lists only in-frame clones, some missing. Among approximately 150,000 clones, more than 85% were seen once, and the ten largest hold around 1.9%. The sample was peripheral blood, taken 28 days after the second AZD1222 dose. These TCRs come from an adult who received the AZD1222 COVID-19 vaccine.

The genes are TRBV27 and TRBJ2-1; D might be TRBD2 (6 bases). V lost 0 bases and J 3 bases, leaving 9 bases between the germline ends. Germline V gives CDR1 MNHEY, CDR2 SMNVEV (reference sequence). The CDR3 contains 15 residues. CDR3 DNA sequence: TGTGCCAGCAGTTTATCTGGGGACTTCTACAATGAGCAGTTCTTC. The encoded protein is CASSLSGDFYNEQFF.

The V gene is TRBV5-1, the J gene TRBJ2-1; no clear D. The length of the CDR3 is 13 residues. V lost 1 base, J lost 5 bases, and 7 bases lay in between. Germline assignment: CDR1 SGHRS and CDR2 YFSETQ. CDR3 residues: CASSLYYDNEQFF. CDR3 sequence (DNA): TGCGCCAGCAGCTTGTACTACGACAATGAGCAGTTCTTC.

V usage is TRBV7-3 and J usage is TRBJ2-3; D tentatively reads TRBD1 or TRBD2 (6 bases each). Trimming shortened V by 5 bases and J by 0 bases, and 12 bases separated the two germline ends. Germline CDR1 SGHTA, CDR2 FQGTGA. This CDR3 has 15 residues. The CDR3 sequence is CASSPEGGSTDTQYF. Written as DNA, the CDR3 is TGTGCCAGCAGCCCAGAAGGGGGGAGCACAGATACGCAGTATTTT.

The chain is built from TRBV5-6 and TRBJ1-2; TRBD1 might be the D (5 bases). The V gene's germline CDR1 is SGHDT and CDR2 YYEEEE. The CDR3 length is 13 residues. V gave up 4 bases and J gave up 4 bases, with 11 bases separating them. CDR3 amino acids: CASSPDRSYGYTF. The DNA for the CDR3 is TGTGCCAGCAGCCCCGACAGAAGCTATGGCTACACCTTC.

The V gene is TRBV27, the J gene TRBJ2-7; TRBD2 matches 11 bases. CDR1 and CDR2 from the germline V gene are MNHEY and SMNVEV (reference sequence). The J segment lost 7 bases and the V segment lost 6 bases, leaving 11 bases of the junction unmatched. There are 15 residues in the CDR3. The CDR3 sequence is CASSLAGGLSGEQYF. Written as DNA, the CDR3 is TGTGCCAGCAGCCTAGCGGGGGGCTTGTCGGGAGAGCAGTACTTC.

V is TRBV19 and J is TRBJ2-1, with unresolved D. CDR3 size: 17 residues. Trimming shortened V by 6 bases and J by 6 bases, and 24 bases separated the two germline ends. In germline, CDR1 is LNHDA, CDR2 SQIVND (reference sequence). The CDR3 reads CASSLNRDGRRSNEQFF. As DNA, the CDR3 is TGTGCCAGTAGCTTAAACCGAGACGGAAGAAGGAGCAATGAGCAGTTCTTC.

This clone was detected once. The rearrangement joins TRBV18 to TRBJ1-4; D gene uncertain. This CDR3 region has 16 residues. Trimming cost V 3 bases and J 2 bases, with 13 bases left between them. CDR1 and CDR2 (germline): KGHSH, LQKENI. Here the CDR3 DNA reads TGTGCCAGCTCACCCCGTATGGTCAGTACTAATGAAAAACTGTTTTTT. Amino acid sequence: CASSPRMVSTNEKLFF.

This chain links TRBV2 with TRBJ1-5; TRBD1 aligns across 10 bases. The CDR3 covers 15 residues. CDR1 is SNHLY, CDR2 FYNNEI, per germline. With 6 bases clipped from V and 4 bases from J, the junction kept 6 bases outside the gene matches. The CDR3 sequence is CASSDGQGVNQPQHF. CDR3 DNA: TGTGCCAGCAGCGACGGACAGGGGGTGAATCAGCCCCAGCATTTT.

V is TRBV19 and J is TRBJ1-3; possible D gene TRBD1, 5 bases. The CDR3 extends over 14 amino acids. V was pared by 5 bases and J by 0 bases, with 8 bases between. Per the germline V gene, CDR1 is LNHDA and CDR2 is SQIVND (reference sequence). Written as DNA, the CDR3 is TGTGCCAGTAGTGCCGACAGCTCTGGAAACACCATATATTTT. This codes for CASSADSSGNTIYF.

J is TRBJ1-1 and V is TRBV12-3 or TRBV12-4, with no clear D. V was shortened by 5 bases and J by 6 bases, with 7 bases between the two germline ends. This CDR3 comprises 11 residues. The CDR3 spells CASSVIAEAFF. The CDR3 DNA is TGTGCCAGCAGTGTGATTGCTGAAGCTTTCTTT.

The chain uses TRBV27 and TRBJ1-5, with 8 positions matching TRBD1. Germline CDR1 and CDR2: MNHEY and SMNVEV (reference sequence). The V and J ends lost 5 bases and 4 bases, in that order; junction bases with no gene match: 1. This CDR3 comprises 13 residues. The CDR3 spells CASSHRGNQPQHF. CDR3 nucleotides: TGTGCCAGCAGTCACAGGGGGAATCAGCCCCAGCATTTT.

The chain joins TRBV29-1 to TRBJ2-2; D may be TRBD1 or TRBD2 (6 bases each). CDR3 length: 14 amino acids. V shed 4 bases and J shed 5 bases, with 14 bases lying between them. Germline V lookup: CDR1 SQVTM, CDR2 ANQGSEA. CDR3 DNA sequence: TGCAGCGTTGCCTTGGGGGCGGGGACCGGGGAGCTGTTTTTT. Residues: CSVALGAGTGELFF.

DNA of the CDR3: TGTGCCAGCAGCGTAGAACCAACCAGGTGGCCAGTAGGGAACTATGGCTACACCTTC. Its protein product is CASSVEPTRWPVGNYGYTF. V usage is TRBV7-9 and J usage is TRBJ1-2; D gene ambiguous. CDR3 length equals 19 residues. V lost 5 bases, J lost 2 bases, and 27 bases lay in between. Germline values: CDR1 SEHNR, CDR2 FQNEAQ (reference sequence).